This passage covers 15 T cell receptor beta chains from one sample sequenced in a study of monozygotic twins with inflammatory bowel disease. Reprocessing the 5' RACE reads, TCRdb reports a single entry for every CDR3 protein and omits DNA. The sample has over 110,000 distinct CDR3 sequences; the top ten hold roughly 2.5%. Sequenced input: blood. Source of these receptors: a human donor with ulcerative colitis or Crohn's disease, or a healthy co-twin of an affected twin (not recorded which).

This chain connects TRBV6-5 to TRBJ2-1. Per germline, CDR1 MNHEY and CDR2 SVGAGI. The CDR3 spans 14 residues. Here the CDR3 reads CASSYAGRYNEQFF.

The CDR3 is CASSQDSGQKNIQYF. The chain joins TRBV4-3 to TRBJ2-4; TCRdb returns TRBD1, unconfirmable since there is no DNA. The germline CDR1 and CDR2 sequences are LGHNA and YSLEER. This CDR3 has 15 amino acids.

The CDR3 region is CASTPGGGAGNQPQHF. The chain couples TRBV2 to TRBJ1-5; absent DNA, TCRdb's TRBD1 call cannot be checked. The CDR3 is 16 amino acids. Germline CDR1 SNHLY, CDR2 FYNNEI.

CDR3 amino acids: CASSGQGSDTQYF. The J gene is TRBJ2-3, the V gene TRBV19; absent DNA, TCRdb's TRBD1 call cannot be checked. Germline CDR1 LNHDA, CDR2 SQIVND (reference sequence). The CDR3 loop spans 13 amino acids. The full variable domain, rest sourced from reference TRBV19 and TRBJ2-3, is DGGITQSPKYLFRKEGQNVTLSCEQNLNHDAMYWYRQDPGQGLRLIYYSQIVNDFQKGDIAEGYSVSREKKESFPLTVTSAQKNPTAFYLCASSGQGSDTQYFGPGTRLTVL.

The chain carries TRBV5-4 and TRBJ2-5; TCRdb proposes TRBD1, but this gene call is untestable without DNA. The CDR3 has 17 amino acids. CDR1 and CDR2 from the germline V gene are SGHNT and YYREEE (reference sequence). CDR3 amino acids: CATLRDRAVTSRETQYF.

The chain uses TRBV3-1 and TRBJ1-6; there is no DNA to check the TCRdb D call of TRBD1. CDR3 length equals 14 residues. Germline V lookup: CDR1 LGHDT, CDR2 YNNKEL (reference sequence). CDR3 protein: CASSWASYNSPLHF.

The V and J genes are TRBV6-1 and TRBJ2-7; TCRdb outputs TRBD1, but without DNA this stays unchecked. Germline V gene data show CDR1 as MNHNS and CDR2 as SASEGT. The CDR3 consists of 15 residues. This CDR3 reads CASRSRGSLRPEQYF.

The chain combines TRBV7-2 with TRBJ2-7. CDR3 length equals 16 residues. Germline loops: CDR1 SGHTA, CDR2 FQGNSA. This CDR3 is CASSLGDLIRTTEQYF.

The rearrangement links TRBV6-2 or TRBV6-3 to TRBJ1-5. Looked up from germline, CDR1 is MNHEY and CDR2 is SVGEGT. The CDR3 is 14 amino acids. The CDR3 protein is CASTLAASNQPQHF.

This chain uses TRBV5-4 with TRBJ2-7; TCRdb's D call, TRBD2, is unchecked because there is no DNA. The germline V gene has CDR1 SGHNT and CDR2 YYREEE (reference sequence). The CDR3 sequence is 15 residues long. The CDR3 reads CATATGGTGLYEQYF.

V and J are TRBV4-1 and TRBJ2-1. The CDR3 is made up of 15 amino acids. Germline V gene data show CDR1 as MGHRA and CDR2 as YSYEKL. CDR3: CASGYRQSSYNEQFF.

The CDR3 loop reads CSAASGGDTGELFF. V is TRBV20-1 and J is TRBJ2-2; TCRdb indicates TRBD2, and absent DNA this call remains unverified. This CDR3 spans 14 amino acids. Germline CDR1 and CDR2: DFQATT and SNEGSKA (reference sequence).

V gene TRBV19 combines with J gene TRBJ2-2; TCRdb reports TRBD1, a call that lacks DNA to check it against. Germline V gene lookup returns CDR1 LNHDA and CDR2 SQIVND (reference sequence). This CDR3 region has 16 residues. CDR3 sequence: CASSITAGTAYGELFF.

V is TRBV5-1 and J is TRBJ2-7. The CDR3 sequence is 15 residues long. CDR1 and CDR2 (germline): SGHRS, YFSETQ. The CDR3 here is CASSYEGGLIYEQYF.

The CDR3 sequence: CASSQGSYEQYF. This chain connects TRBV5-1 to TRBJ2-7; checking the TCRdb D call of TRBD1 is not possible without DNA. Germline CDR1 reads SGHRS; CDR2 reads YFSETQ. The CDR3 has 12 amino acids.